This T cell receptor beta chain was sequenced during a study of post-analysis software for immune sequencing data. To note about this clonotype: Its antigen is unknown.

V lost 1 base and J 5 bases, leaving 9 bases between the germline ends. This CDR3 is built from 13 residues. Germline V gene data show CDR1 as SGHRS and CDR2 as YFSETQ. Study-wide findings and caveats: Clustering by F measure revealed strong co-clustering among samples prepared together in one batch. TRBV segments more frequent in patients than in controls numbered several and included TRBV5-6, TRBV5-1 and TRBV20-1.

The authors incorporated unique molecular identifiers into the TCR beta cDNA libraries. Using its own MiXCR run on the PCR reads, TCRdb lists one record per CDR3 protein. The table has roughly 600,000 distinct CDR3 sequences, about 44% seen once; the top ten hold more than 1.5%. Sequenced sample: blood. This TCR was recovered from a girl aged 10-17 years with multiple sclerosis. The V gene is TRBV5-1, the J gene TRBJ2-5; D is undetermined. The chain's CDR3 is CASSLHPRETQYF. The CDR3, as DNA: TGCGCCAGCAGCTTGCACCCCAGGGAGACCCAGTACTTC.